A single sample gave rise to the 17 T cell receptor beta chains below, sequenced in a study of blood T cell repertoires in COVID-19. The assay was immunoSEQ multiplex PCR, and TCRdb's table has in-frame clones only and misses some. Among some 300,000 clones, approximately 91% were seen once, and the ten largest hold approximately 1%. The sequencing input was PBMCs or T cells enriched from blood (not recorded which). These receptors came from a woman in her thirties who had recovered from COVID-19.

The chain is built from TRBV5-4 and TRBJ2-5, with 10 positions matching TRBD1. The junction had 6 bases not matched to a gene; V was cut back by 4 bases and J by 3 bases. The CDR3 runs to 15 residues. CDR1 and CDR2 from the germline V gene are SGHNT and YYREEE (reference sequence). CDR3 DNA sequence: TGTGCCAGCAGCCCTCGGACAGGGGGAGAAGAGACCCAGTACTTC. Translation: CASSPRTGGEETQYF.

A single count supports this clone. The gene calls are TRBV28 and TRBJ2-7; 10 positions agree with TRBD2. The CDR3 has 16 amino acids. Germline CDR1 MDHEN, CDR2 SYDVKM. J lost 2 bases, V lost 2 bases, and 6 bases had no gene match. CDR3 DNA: TGTGCCAGCAGTTTAGCCCGGACTAGCGGAACCTACGAGCAGTACTTC. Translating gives CASSLARTSGTYEQYF.

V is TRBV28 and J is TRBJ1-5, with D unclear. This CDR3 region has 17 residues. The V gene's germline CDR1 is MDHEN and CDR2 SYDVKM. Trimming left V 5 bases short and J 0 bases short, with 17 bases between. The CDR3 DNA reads TGTGCCAGCAGTCCCCACCTCGGACTCGCTAGCAATCAGCCCCAGCATTTT. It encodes CASSPHLGLASNQPQHF. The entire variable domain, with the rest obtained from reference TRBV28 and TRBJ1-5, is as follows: DVKVTQSSRYLVKRTGEKVFLECVQDMDHENMFWYRQDPGLGLRLIYFSYDVKMKEKGDIPEGYSVSREKKERFSLILESASTNQTSMYLCASSPHLGLASNQPQHFGDGTRLSIL.

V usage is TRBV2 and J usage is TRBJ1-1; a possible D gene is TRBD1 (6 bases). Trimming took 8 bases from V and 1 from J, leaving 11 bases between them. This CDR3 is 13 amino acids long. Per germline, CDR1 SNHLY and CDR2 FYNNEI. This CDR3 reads CASPRGRNTEAFF. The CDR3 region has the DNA TGTGCCAGCCCCAGGGGCAGGAACACTGAAGCTTTCTTT.

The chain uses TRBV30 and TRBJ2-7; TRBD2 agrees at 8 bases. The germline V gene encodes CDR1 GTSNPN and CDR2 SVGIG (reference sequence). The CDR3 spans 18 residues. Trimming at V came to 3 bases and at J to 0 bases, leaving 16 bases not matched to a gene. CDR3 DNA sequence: TGTGCCTGGAGCCCCCCTATTGGGCAGCGGGGGATCTCCTACGAGCAGTACTTC. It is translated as CAWSPPIGQRGISYEQYF. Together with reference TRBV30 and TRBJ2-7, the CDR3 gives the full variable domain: SQTIHQWPATLVQPVGSPLSLECTVEGTSNPNLYWYRQAAGRGLQLLFYSVGIGQISSEVPQNLSASRPQDRQFILSSKKLLLSDSGFYLCAWSPPIGQRGISYEQYFGPGTRLTVT.

CDR3 DNA: TGTGCCATCAGTGAGCGGACTAGCAGAGCCTACGAGCAGTACTTC. Residues: CAISERTSRAYEQYF. The chain joins TRBV10-3 to TRBJ2-7, with 8 bases matching TRBD2. Germline loops: CDR1 ENHRY, CDR2 SYGVKD. J lost 2 bases, V lost 2 bases, and 5 bases had no gene match. The CDR3 loop spans 15 amino acids.

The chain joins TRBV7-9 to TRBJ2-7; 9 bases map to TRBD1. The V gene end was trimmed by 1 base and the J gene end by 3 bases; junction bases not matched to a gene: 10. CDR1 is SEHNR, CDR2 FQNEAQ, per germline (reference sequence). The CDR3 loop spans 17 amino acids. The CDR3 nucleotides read TGTGCCAGCAGCTTAGGTGGCAACAGGGGGCGCGTCTACGAGCAGTACTTC. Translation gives CASSLGGNRGRVYEQYF.

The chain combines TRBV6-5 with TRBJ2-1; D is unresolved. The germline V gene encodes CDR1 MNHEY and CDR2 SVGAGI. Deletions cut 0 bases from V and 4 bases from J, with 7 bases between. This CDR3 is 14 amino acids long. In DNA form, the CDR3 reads TGTGCCAGCAGTTACTCGGGCGATTACAATGAGCAGTTCTTC. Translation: CASSYSGDYNEQFF.

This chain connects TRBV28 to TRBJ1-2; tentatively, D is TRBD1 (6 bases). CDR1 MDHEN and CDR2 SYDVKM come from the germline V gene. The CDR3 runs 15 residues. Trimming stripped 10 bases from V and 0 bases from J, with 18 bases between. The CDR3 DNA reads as TGTGCCACCGCTACCCTGACAGGTTCTAACTATGGCTACACCTTC. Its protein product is CATATLTGSNYGYTF.

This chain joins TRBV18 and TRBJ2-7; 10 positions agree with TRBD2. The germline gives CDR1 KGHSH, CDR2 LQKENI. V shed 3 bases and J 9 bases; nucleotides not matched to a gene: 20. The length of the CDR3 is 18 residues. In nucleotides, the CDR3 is TGTGCCAGCTCACCTCTAGCGGGAGACCCGGACAGGTATACCGGGCAGTACTTC. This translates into CASSPLAGDPDRYTGQYF.

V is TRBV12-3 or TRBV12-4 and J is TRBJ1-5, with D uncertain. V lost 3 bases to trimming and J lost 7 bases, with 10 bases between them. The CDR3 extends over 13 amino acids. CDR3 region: CASSFGGLQPQHF. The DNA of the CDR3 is TGTGCCAGCAGTTTCGGAGGGTTACAGCCCCAGCATTTT.

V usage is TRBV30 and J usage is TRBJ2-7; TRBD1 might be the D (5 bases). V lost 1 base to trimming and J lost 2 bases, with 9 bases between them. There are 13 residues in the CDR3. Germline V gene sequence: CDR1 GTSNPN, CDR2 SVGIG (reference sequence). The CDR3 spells CAWSDQGPYEQYF. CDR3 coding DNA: TGTGCCTGGAGTGATCAGGGCCCCTACGAGCAGTACTTC. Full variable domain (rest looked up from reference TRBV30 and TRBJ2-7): SQTIHQWPATLVQPVGSPLSLECTVEGTSNPNLYWYRQAAGRGLQLLFYSVGIGQISSEVPQNLSASRPQDRQFILSSKKLLLSDSGFYLCAWSDQGPYEQYFGPGTRLTVT.

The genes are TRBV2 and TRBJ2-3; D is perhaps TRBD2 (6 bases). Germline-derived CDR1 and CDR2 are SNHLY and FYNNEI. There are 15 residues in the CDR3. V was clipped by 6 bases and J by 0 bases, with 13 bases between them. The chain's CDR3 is CASSPLAESTDTQYF. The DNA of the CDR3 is TGTGCCAGCAGCCCATTAGCGGAAAGCACAGATACGCAGTATTTT.

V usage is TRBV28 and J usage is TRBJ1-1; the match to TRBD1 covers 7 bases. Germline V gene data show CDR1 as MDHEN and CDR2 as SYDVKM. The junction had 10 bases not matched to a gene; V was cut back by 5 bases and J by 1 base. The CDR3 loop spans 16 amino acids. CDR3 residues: CASSPPRQGGNTEAFF. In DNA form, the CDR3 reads TGTGCCAGCAGTCCCCCGAGACAGGGAGGGAACACTGAAGCTTTCTTT.

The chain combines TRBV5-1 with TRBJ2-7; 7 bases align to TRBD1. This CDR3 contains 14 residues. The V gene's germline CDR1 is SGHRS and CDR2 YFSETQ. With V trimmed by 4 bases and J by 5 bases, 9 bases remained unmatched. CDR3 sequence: CASSPTGLGNEQYF. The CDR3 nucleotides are TGCGCCAGCAGCCCGACAGGGTTGGGGAACGAGCAGTACTTC.

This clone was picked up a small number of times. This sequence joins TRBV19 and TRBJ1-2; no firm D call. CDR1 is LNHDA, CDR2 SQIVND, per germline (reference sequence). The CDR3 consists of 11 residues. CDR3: CATARNYGYTF. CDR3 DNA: TGTGCAACAGCCCGTAACTATGGCTACACCTTC.

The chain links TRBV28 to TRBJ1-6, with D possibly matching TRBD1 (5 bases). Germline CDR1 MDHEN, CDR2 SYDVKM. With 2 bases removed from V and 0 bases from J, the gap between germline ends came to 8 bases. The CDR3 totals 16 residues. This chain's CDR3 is CASSLRGDSYNSPLHF. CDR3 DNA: TGTGCCAGCAGTTTACGGGGGGACTCCTATAATTCACCCCTCCACTTT.